A single sample gave rise to the 3 T cell receptor beta chains below, sequenced in a study of blood T cell repertoires in COVID-19 (dated by TCRdb to between 2020 and 2021). Libraries were prepared through the immunoSEQ multiplex PCR assay. The clones in this table, taken by TCRdb from immuneACCESS, are in-frame only. Not every clone is retained; where verified, under half of the shortfall comes from an unresolved V gene, and the cause of the rest is unknown. Within this sample are fewer than 400,000 clones, with around nine tenths of them counted one time only. Jointly, the top ten make up 1.5% to 2% of the sample. The sequenced sample was peripheral blood. The receptors shown here come from a woman younger than 45 with COVID-19, enrolled during active disease.

The CDR3 DNA reads as TGTGCCAGCAAGTGGACAGGGGATCAAACAACTAATGAAAAACTGTTTTTT. Translating it yields CASKWTGDQTTNEKLFF. V is TRBV21-1 and J is TRBJ1-4; the listed D gene, TRBD1, was not tested against the DNA. TRBV21-1 is an annotated pseudogene. The length of the CDR3 is 17 residues.

There are a few counts of this clone. V and J are TRBV6-1 and TRBJ1-4; D perhaps matches TRBD1 (5 bases). The V and J ends lost 3 bases and 7 bases respectively, with 9 bases between them. Germline V gene sequence: CDR1 MNHNS, CDR2 SASEGT. CDR3 length: 13 amino acids. CDR3 sequence (DNA): TGTGCCAGCAGTGACCAGGGAGGTGAAAAACTGTTTTTT. It translates to CASSDQGGEKLFF.

V usage is TRBV4-2 and J usage is TRBJ1-5; D gene unclear. Germline V gene lookup returns CDR1 LGHNA and CDR2 YNFKEQ. V was trimmed by 4 bases and J by 3 bases, leaving 7 bases between them. The CDR3 consists of 13 residues. The CDR3 nucleotides are TGTGCCAGCAGCCGGACTATCAATCAGCCCCAGCATTTT. Translating gives CASSRTINQPQHF.